The rows below give T cell receptor beta chains drawn from one sample of a study of OX40 agonist ivuxolimab in advanced cancers. Only in-frame clones appear in the TCRdb table, and some are missing; sequencing was by immunoSEQ multiplex PCR. Here the sample spans 68,000 or so clones, roughly 84% being singletons. The specimen was CD4+ or CD8+ T cells sorted from blood, collected in a trial of the OX40 agonist ivuxolimab. The receptor source for this set is an adult with an advanced solid tumor such as melanoma, head and neck, liver or kidney cancer. Each CDR3 is given with its conserved first and last residue. A D gene is named only where the DNA matches it firmly. Some rows mark clone size as missing; the rest say once, few, many or name a class of expanded clone.

V gene	D gene	J gene	clone size	CDR3 protein	CDR3 DNA
TRBV5-6	.	TRBJ2-7	.	CASTLRAIKIYEQYF	TGTGCCAGCACCCTGCGGGCCATTAAGATCTACGAGCAGTACTTC
TRBV11-2	.	TRBJ1-3	.	CASSLSQNTIYF	TGTGCCAGCAGCCTGAGTCAAAACACCATATATTTT
TRBV19	.	TRBJ2-5	.	CASSIGRLKQETQYF	TGTGCCAGTAGTATAGGGCGACTAAAGCAAGAGACCCAGTACTTC
TRBV7-9	.	TRBJ1-5	.	CASSLEGGQPQHF	TGTGCCAGCAGCTTAGAAGGGGGACAGCCCCAGCATTTT
TRBV5-5	.	TRBJ1-1	.	CASSLTLSAMNTEAFF	TGTGCCAGCAGCCTAACCCTGAGTGCAATGAACACTGAAGCTTTCTTT
TRBV10-3	.	TRBJ2-5	once	CAISVTGETQYF	TGTGCCATCAGTGTAACGGGCGAGACCCAGTACTTC
TRBV14	.	TRBJ2-3	few	CASSPGRSFRDTQYF	TGTGCCAGCAGCCCTGGGAGGAGTTTTAGGGATACGCAGTATTTT
TRBV6-1	.	TRBJ1-2	.	CASSERGASNYGYTF	TGTGCCAGCAGTGAACGGGGGGCGTCTAACTATGGCTACACCTTC
TRBV19	.	TRBJ1-5	.	CASSTPDSYNQPQHF	TGTGCCAGTAGTACTCCCGACAGTTACAATCAGCCCCAGCATTTT
TRBV6-5	.	TRBJ2-7	.	CASNRGRVNSYEQYF	TGTGCCAGCAATAGAGGCAGGGTGAATTCCTACGAGCAGTACTTC
TRBV19	.	TRBJ2-7	.	CASSIQSVGDVSYEQYF	TGTGCCAGTAGTATACAGAGTGTAGGGGACGTCTCCTACGAGCAGTACTTC
TRBV5-1	TRBD1	TRBJ2-3	.	CASSLDGGDRITDTQYF	TGCGCCAGCAGCTTGGACGGCGGGGACAGGATCACAGATACGCAGTATTTT
TRBV5-1	.	TRBJ2-2	.	CASSLGGNTGELFF	TGCGCCAGCAGCTTGGGGGGTAACACCGGGGAGCTGTTTTTT
TRBV29-1	TRBD1	TRBJ1-4	.	CSVGDRGEKLFF	TGCAGCGTGGGGGACAGGGGGGAAAAACTGTTTTTT
TRBV6-4	.	TRBJ2-2	.	CASSVQPTNTGELFF	TGTGCCAGCAGTGTACAGCCTACGAACACCGGGGAGCTGTTTTTT
TRBV5-4	.	TRBJ1-2	.	CASSFLEFNYGYTF	TGTGCCAGCAGCTTTTTAGAATTTAACTATGGCTACACCTTC
TRBV29-1	.	TRBJ2-3	.	CSVVGQGGTDTQYF	TGCAGCGTTGTAGGTCAGGGTGGCACAGATACGCAGTATTTT
TRBV6-4	.	TRBJ1-2	.	CASHLWGRGYTF	TGTGCCAGCCACTTGTGGGGCCGGGGCTACACCTTC
TRBV27	.	TRBJ1-5	.	CASTPDGPNQPQHF	TGTGCCAGCACCCCGGACGGACCCAATCAGCCCCAGCATTTT
TRBV19	TRBD1	TRBJ1-1	few	CASSPTGGRTEAFF	TGTGCCAGTAGCCCCACAGGGGGTAGGACTGAAGCTTTCTTT
TRBV28	.	TRBJ1-4	.	CASSPGPAPNEKLFF	TGTGCCAGCAGTCCAGGGCCGGCACCAAATGAAAAACTGTTTTTT
TRBV19	TRBD2	TRBJ2-2	.	CASSKGLAGANTGELFF	TGTGCCAGTAGCAAGGGACTAGCGGGGGCGAACACCGGGGAGCTGTTTTTT
TRBV27	.	TRBJ2-1	.	CASSLNLGPPDNEQFF	TGTGCCAGCAGTCTAAACCTGGGACCTCCTGACAATGAGCAGTTCTTC
TRBV7-6	TRBD2	TRBJ2-1	.	CASSLTGGFSEQFF	TGTGCCAGCAGCTTAACGGGGGGATTTAGTGAGCAGTTCTTC